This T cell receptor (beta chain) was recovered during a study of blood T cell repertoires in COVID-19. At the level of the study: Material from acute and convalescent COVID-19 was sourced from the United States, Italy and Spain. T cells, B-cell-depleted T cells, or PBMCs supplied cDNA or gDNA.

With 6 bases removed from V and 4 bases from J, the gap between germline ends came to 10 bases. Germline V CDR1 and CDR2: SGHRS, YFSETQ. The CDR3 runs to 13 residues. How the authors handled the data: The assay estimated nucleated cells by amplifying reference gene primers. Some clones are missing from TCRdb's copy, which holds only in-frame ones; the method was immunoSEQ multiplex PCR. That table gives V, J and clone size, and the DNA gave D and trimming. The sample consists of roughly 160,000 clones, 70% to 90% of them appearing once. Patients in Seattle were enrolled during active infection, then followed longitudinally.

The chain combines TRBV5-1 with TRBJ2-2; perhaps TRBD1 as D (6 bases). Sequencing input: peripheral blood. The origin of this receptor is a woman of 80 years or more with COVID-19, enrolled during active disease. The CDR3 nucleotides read TGCGCCAGCACCACGACAGGCACCGGGGAGCTGTTTTTT. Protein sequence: CASTTTGTGELFF.